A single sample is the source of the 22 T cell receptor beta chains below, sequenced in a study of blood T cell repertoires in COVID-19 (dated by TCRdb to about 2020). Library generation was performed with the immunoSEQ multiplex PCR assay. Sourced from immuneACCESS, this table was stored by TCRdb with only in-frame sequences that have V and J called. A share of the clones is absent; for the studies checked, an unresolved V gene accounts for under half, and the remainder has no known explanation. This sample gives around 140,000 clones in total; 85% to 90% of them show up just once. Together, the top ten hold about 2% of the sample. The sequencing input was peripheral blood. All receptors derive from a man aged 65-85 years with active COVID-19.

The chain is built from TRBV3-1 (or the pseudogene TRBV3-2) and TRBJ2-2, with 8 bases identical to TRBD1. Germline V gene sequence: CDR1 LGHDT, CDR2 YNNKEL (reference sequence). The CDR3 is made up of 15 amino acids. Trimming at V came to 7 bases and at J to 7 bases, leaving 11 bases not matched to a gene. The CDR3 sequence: CASTSDRAGSGELFF. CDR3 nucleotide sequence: TGTGCCAGCACATCGGACAGGGCAGGAAGCGGGGAGCTGTTTTTT.

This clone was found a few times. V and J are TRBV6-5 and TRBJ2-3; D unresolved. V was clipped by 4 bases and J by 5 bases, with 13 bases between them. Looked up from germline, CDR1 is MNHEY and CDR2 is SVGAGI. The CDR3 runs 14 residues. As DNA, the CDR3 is TGTGCCAGCAGTTTCCGATCGGTGCAAGATACGCAGTATTTT. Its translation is CASSFRSVQDTQYF.

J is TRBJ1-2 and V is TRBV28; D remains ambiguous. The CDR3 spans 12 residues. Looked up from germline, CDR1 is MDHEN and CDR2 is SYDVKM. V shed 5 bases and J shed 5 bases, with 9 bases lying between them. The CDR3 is CASSRREYGYTF. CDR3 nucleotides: TGTGCCAGCAGTAGAAGGGAGTATGGCTACACCTTC.

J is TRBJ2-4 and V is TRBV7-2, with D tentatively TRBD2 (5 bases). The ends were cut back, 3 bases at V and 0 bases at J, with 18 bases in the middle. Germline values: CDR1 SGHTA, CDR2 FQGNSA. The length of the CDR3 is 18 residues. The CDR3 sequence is CASSLPLGLTVAKNIQYF. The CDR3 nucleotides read TGTGCCAGCAGCTTGCCTTTAGGACTGACTGTAGCCAAAAACATTCAGTACTTC.

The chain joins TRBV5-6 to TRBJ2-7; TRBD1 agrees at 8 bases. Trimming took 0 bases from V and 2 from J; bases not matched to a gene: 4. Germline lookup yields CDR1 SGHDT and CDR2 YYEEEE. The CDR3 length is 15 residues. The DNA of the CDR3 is TGTGCCAGCAGCTTGGGAGGGACAGGTACCTACGAGCAGTACTTC. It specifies CASSLGGTGTYEQYF.

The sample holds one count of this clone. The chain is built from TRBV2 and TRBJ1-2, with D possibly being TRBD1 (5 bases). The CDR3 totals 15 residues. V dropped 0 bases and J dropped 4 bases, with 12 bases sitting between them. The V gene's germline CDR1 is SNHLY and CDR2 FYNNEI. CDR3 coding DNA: TGTGCCAGCAGTGAAGCGGGCCAGGGTGCCTATGGCTACACCTTC. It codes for CASSEAGQGAYGYTF.

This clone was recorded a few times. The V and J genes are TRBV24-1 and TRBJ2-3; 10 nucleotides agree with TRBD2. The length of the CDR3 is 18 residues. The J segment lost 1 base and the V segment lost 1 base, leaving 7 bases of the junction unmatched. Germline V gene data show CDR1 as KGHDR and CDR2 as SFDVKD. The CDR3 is CATSDFPSGSGGTDTQYF. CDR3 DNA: TGTGCCACCAGTGATTTCCCTAGCGGGAGCGGAGGCACAGATACGCAGTATTTT.

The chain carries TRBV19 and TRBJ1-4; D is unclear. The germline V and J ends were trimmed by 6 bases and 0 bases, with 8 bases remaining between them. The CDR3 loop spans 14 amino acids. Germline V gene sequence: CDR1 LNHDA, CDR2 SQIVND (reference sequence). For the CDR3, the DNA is TGTGCCAGTAGCACCCAGGCAACTAATGAAAAACTGTTTTTT. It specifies CASSTQATNEKLFF. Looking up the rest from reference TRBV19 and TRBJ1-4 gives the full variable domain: DGGITQSPKYLFRKEGQNVTLSCEQNLNHDAMYWYRQDPGQGLRLIYYSQIVNDFQKGDIAEGYSVSREKKESFPLTVTSAQKNPTAFYLCASSTQATNEKLFFGSGTQLSVL.

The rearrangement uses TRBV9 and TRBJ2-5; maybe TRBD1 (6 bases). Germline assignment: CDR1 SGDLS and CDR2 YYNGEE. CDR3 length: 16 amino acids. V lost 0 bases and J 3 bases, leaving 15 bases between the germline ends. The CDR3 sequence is CASSVGGGSLKETQYF. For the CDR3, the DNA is TGTGCCAGCAGCGTAGGAGGGGGAAGCCTAAAAGAGACCCAGTACTTC.

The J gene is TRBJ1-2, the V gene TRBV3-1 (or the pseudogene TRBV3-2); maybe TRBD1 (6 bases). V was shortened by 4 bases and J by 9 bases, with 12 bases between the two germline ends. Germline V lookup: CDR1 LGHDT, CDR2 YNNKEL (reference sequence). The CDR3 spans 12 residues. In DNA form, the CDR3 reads TGTGCCAGCAGCCCTCGGACAGATCGCTACACCTTC. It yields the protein CASSPRTDRYTF.

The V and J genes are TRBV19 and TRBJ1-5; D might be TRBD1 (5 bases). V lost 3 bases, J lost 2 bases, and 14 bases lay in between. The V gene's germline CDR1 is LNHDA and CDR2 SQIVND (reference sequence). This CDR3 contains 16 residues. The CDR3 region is CASSMETAWGNQPQHF. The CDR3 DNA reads TGTGCCAGTAGTATGGAGACAGCTTGGGGCAATCAGCCCCAGCATTTT.

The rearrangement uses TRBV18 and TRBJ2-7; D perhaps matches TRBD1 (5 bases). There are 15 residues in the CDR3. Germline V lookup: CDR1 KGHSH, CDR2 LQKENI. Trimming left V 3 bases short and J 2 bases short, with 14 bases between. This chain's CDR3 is CASSPTLTEPYEQYF. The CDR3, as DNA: TGTGCCAGCTCACCGACACTGACAGAGCCCTACGAGCAGTACTTC.

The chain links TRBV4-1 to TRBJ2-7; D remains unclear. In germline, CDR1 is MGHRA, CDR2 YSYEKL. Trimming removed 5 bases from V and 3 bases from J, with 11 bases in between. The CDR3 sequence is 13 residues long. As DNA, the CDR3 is TGCGCCAGCAGCATTGGGCCCCTCTACGAGCAGTACTTC. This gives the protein CASSIGPLYEQYF.

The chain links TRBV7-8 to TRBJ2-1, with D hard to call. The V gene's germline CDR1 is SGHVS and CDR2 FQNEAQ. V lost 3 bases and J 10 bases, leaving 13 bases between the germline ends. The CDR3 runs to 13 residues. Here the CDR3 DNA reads TGTGCCAGCAGCTTTTCGGCAGGAAAGGAGCAGTTCTTC. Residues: CASSFSAGKEQFF.

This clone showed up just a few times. The CDR3 coding sequence is TGCAGCGCCTCTGAAGGGGCCTCCTACGAGCAGTACTTC. The encoded protein is CSASEGASYEQYF. V is TRBV29-1 and J is TRBJ2-7; possibly TRBD1 for D (5 bases). The CDR3 totals 13 residues. The germline V and J ends were trimmed by 7 bases and 0 bases, with 13 bases remaining between them. CDR1 is SQVTM and CDR2 is ANQGSEA in the germline V gene.

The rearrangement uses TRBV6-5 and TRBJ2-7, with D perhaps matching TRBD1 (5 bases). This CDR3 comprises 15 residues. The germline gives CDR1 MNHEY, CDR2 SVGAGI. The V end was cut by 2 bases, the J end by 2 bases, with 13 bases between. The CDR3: CASSYGQGSTYEQYF. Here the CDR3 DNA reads TGTGCCAGCAGTTACGGTCAGGGTTCTACCTACGAGCAGTACTTC.

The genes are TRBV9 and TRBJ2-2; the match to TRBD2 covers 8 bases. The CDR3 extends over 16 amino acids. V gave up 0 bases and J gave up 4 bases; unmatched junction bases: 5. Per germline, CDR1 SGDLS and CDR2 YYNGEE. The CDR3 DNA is TGTGCCAGCAGCGTAGAGGCGGGAGGTGTCACCGGGGAGCTGTTTTTT. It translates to CASSVEAGGVTGELFF.

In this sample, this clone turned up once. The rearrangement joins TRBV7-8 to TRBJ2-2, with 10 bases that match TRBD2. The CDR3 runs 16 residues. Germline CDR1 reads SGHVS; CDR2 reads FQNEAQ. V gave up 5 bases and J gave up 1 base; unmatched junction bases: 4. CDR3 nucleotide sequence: TGTGCCAGCAGCCCTAGGACTAGCGGGAACACCGGGGAGCTGTTTTTT. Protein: CASSPRTSGNTGELFF.

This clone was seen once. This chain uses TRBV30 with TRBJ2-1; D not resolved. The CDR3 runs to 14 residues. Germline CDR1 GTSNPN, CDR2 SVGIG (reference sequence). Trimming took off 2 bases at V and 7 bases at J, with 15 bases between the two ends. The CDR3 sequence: CAWSRGTSANEQFF. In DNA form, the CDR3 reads TGTGCCTGGAGTCGAGGCACATCAGCTAATGAGCAGTTCTTC.

CDR3: CSVRQDRNQPQHF. In DNA, the CDR3 is TGCAGCGTTCGTCAAGACAGAAATCAGCCCCAGCATTTT. The genes are TRBV29-1 and TRBJ1-5, with D possibly matching TRBD1 (5 bases). V gave up 5 bases and J gave up 4 bases, with 12 bases separating them. CDR1 SQVTM and CDR2 ANQGSEA come from the germline V gene. The CDR3 runs 13 residues.

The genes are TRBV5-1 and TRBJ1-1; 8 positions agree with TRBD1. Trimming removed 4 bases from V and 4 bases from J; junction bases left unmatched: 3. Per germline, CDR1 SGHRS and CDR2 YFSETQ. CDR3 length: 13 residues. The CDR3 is CASSPQGGTEAFF. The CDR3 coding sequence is TGCGCCAGCAGCCCACAGGGGGGCACTGAAGCTTTCTTT.

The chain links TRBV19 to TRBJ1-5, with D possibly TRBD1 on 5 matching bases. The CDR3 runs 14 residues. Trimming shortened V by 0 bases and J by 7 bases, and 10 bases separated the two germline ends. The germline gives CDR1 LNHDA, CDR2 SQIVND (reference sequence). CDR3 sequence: CASSIDGGGQPQHF. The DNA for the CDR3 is TGTGCCAGTAGTATAGACGGCGGGGGGCAGCCCCAGCATTTT.